These 13 T cell receptor beta chains were sequenced from one sample in a study of T cells after yellow fever vaccination. TCRdb re-derived calls from the 5' RACE reads in MiXCR, one entry per CDR3 protein. The sample has under 700,000 distinct CDR3 sequences, about a sixth seen once. The source material was PBMCs, sampled about 5 days after the first yellow fever vaccination. The receptors shown here come from a young man who received the YFV17D yellow fever vaccine.

The gene calls are TRBV20-1 and TRBJ2-5; no reliable D call. CDR3 length: 11 amino acids. Germline lookup yields CDR1 DFQATT and CDR2 SNEGSKA (reference sequence). V dropped 5 bases and J dropped 7 bases, with 11 bases sitting between them. CDR3 DNA sequence: TGCAGTGCTCGTCAATTCCTGACCCAGTACTTC. It is translated as CSARQFLTQYF.

This clonotype was picked up a small number of times. The rearrangement links TRBV4-2 to TRBJ1-4; D is ambiguous. V was trimmed by 1 base and J by 8 bases, leaving 8 bases between them. There are 13 residues in the CDR3. The V gene's germline CDR1 is LGHNA and CDR2 YNFKEQ. CDR3 sequence: CASSQALREKLFF. The CDR3 DNA reads TGTGCCAGCAGCCAAGCCCTTCGGGAAAAACTGTTTTTT.

This clonotype was seen only a few times. This chain joins TRBV3-1 and TRBJ2-1, with 12 bases lining up with TRBD2. The V gene's germline CDR1 is LGHDT and CDR2 YNNKEL (reference sequence). Germline trimming cut 1 base from V and 4 bases from J; bases unmatched to any gene: 5. The CDR3 totals 17 residues. CDR3 protein: CASSQVLAGGPYNEQFF. CDR3 DNA: TGTGCCAGCAGCCAAGTGCTAGCGGGGGGGCCTTACAATGAGCAGTTCTTC.

This clonotype was picked up a small number of times. V usage is TRBV6-4 and J usage is TRBJ2-1, with D possibly matching TRBD2 (6 bases). The CDR3 contains 15 residues. V was trimmed by 0 bases and J by 7 bases, leaving 13 bases between them. Germline lookup yields CDR1 MRHNA and CDR2 SNTAGT. This chain's CDR3 is CASSDSLRGFNEQFF. The CDR3 coding sequence is TGTGCCAGCAGTGACTCATTGCGGGGATTTAATGAGCAGTTCTTC.

This chain joins TRBV5-1 and TRBJ2-7; 13 nucleotides agree with TRBD2. The trim removed 0 bases at V and 6 bases at J, leaving 6 bases unmatched. Germline CDR1 and CDR2: SGHRS and YFSETQ. The CDR3 sequence is 16 residues long. The chain's CDR3 is CASSLEGLAGVSEQYF. In DNA, the CDR3 is TGCGCCAGCAGCTTGGAAGGACTAGCGGGGGTTTCCGAGCAGTACTTC.

In nucleotides, the CDR3 is TGTGCCAGCAGCTTAGTCCCTCAAATCCACGAGCAGTACTTC. Translating gives CASSLVPQIHEQYF. The V gene is TRBV7-6, the J gene TRBJ2-7; D is uncertain. Trimming took off 1 base at V and 5 bases at J, with 12 bases between the two ends. Germline V CDR1 and CDR2: SGHVS, FNYEAQ. The CDR3 loop spans 14 amino acids.

The CDR3 coding sequence is TGTGCCATCAGTTGGACAGCACCCTACAATGAGCAGTTCTTC. Amino acid sequence: CAISWTAPYNEQFF. The chain carries TRBV10-3 and TRBJ2-1, with D maybe TRBD1 (6 bases). The V end was cut by 5 bases, the J end by 2 bases, with 10 bases between. There are 14 residues in the CDR3. Germline CDR1 reads ENHRY; CDR2 reads SYGVKD.

This clonotype has at least ten counts. The chain recombines TRBV12-3 or TRBV12-4 with TRBJ2-7; D is unclear. CDR3 length equals 13 residues. Trimming left V 9 bases short and J 6 bases short, with 18 bases between. In DNA form, the CDR3 reads TGTGCCAGTGCTGGCTGTCTTGGGTGCGAGCAGTACTTC. This encodes CASAGCLGCEQYF.

This clonotype has just a few counts. The V and J genes are TRBV27 and TRBJ2-7; 9 positions match TRBD1. Germline lookup yields CDR1 MNHEY and CDR2 SMNVEV (reference sequence). The junction had 3 bases not matched to a gene; V was cut back by 3 bases and J by 6 bases. CDR3 size: 13 residues. CDR3 sequence (DNA): TGTGCCAGCAGTTTCAAACAGGGGGCCGAGCAGTACGTC. Its translation: CASSFKQGAEQYV.

The genes are TRBV7-2 and TRBJ1-1, with D hard to call. This CDR3 is built from 17 residues. From germline, CDR1 is SGHTA and CDR2 FQGNSA. V was shortened by 5 bases and J by 1 base, with 20 bases between the two germline ends. In nucleotides, the CDR3 is TGTGCCAGCAGCCGACCCGGCGGGGAAACCGGGAACACTGAAGCTTTCTTT. As protein: CASSRPGGETGNTEAFF.

This clonotype was found a few times. V and J are TRBV20-1 and TRBJ2-1, with TRBD2 matching 11 bases. The CDR3 contains 15 residues. Germline assignment: CDR1 DFQATT and CDR2 SNEGSKA (reference sequence). Trimming at V came to 6 bases and at J to 0 bases, leaving 4 bases not matched to a gene. In DNA form, the CDR3 reads TGCAGTGCCCTAGCGGGGGGTATCTCCTACAATGAGCAGTTCTTC. Its protein product is CSALAGGISYNEQFF.

The chain has TRBV5-1 and TRBJ2-2, with TRBD1 matching over 7 bases. The CDR3 runs 15 residues. V lost 5 bases, J lost 4 bases, and 8 bases stayed unmatched. CDR1 is SGHRS and CDR2 is YFSETQ in the germline V gene. This chain's CDR3 is CASRSGTDFTGELFF. The CDR3 coding sequence is TGCGCCAGCAGGTCCGGGACAGACTTCACCGGGGAGCTGTTTTTT.

This clonotype was recorded a few times. The J gene is TRBJ1-1, the V gene TRBV12-5; D ambiguous. Looked up from germline, CDR1 is LGHNT and CDR2 is FRNRAP. Between the trimmed V and J ends, which lost 6 bases and 3 bases, there was a span of 2 bases. This CDR3 comprises 10 residues. Here the CDR3 reads CASGHTEAFF. Written as DNA, the CDR3 is TGTGCTAGTGGCCACACTGAAGCTTTCTTT.